This is a list of T cell receptor beta chains from one sample in a study of blood T cell repertoires in COVID-19. Method: immunoSEQ multiplex PCR; TCRdb's copy keeps in-frame clones and lacks some. The repertoire holds roughly 250,000 clones, with 84% as singletons. Sequenced: peripheral blood. The receptors originated from a person aged 65-85 years with COVID-19, enrolled during active disease. The CDR3 runs from the conserved cysteine through the conserved F or W. A D gene is named only where the DNA matches it firmly. Where a row states a size, it is once, few, many or the class of an expanded clone; other rows omit it.

clone_size j_call d_call v_call cdr3_nt cdr3_aa
. TRBJ2-7 . TRBV5-1 TGCGCCAGCAGCTTGGAGGGAGCGTCCTACGAGCAGTACTTC CASSLEGASYEQYF
few TRBJ1-4 . TRBV4-3 TGCGCCAGCAGCCAATCGTTGGGGGGGAATGAAAAACTGTTTTTT CASSQSLGGNEKLFF
. TRBJ1-2 TRBD1 TRBV23-1 TGCGCCAGCAGGACTATTCGGACAGGGATAAATAACTATGGCTACACCTTC CASRTIRTGINNYGYTF
few TRBJ2-3 . TRBV6-5 TGTGCCAGCAGTTACTTCGACTCCACAGATACGCAGTATTTT CASSYFDSTDTQYF
. TRBJ2-1 TRBD2 TRBV27 TGTGCCAGCAGTCTTAGCGGGGGGCCTCCCTACAATGAGCAGTTCTTC CASSLSGGPPYNEQFF
once TRBJ2-5 . TRBV21-1 TGTGCCAGCGCACGGGTGGGGACTAGCGGGAGAGAGACCCAGTACTTC CASARVGTSGRETQYF
. TRBJ2-2 TRBD2 TRBV9 TGTGCCAGCAGCCAGACTAGCGGGAAATTGAGCACCGGGGAGCTGTTTTTT CASSQTSGKLSTGELFF
. TRBJ1-1 . TRBV3-1/TRBV3-2 TGTGCCAGCAGCCAGTCCGGGGAGGGAAGCACTGAAGCTTTCTTT CASSQSGEGSTEAFF
. TRBJ2-1 . TRBV7-2 TGTGCCAGCAGCTTACTCCTAGGGGACAACTCCTACAATGAGCAGTTCTTC CASSLLLGDNSYNEQFF
. TRBJ2-2 . TRBV18 TGTGCCAGCTCCAAGGACTTGGATCGGGTCGGGGAGCTGTTTTTT CASSKDLDRVGELFF
. TRBJ1-4 . TRBV25-1 TGTGCCAGCAGTGACCCCGGGACACAGGGTCCCCATGAAAAACTGTTTTTT CASSDPGTQGPHEKLFF
. TRBJ1-5 . TRBV19 TGTGCCAGTAGTAGGGACAAGAATCAGCCCCAGCATTTT CASSRDKNQPQHF
. TRBJ1-3 TRBD1 TRBV5-1 TGCGCCAGCTGCGAGGAGGGGGCACCTGGAAACACCATATATTTT CASCEEGAPGNTIYF
. TRBJ2-1 . TRBV15 TGTGCCACCAGCAGAGATCGTCTGCGGCGGTTCTACAATGAGCAGTTCTTC CATSRDRLRRFYNEQFF
once TRBJ2-5 . TRBV7-8 TGTGCCAGCAGCGATCTACTCCAACAGGGATCAGAGACCCAGTACTTC CASSDLLQQGSETQYF
. TRBJ2-5 TRBD2 TRBV6-5 TGTGCCAGCAGTACCAGCGGGGGGGGCCAAGAGACCCAGTACTTC CASSTSGGGQETQYF
. TRBJ1-2 . TRBV19 TGTGCCAGTAGTATAGACGGTGCAGGGTTGGCCTATGGCTACACCTTC CASSIDGAGLAYGYTF
. TRBJ2-3 TRBD2 TRBV7-2 TGTGCCAGCAGCTCCAATCTAGCGGGAGGCACAGATACGCAGTATTTT CASSSNLAGGTDTQYF
. TRBJ2-7 TRBD1 TRBV27 TGTGCCAGCAGTCTCCGACAGGGGCCCTACGAGCAGTACTTC CASSLRQGPYEQYF
. TRBJ2-7 TRBD2 TRBV5-6 TGTGCCAGCAGGAAGAGCGGGGCCGCCTACGAGCAGTACTTC CASRKSGAAYEQYF
few TRBJ2-1 . TRBV5-1 TGCGCCAGCGTTGGTTCAGGAGGGAACAATGAGCAGTTCTTC CASVGSGGNNEQFF
. TRBJ2-3 . TRBV4-3 TGCGCCAGCAGCCAAGATACGCGGGATACGCAGTATTTT CASSQDTRDTQYF
. TRBJ2-3 . TRBV27 TGTGCCAGCAGTTCGCACTCTGCAGATACGCAGTATTTT CASSSHSADTQYF
. TRBJ2-5 . TRBV5-4 TGTGCCAGCAGCGTTGAGCCCGGGGAAGAGACCCAGTACTTC CASSVEPGEETQYF
. TRBJ2-7 TRBD2 TRBV9 TGTGCCAGCAGCGTAGAGGCGGGAGTGGTTTACGAGCAGTACTTC CASSVEAGVVYEQYF
. TRBJ1-4 . TRBV18 TGTGCCAGCTCACCAGTCGTACAGGGCGCGAAACTGTTTTTT CASSPVVQGAKLFF
. TRBJ2-1 . TRBV18 TGTGCCAGCCAGGGGCAGGAAGCCTACAATGAGCAGTTCTTC CASQGQEAYNEQFF
. TRBJ2-7 TRBD1 TRBV28 TGTGCCAGCAGGGGGGGGACAGGGGACCACGAGCAGTACTTC CASRGGTGDHEQYF
. TRBJ2-2 . TRBV7-3 TGTGCCAGCAGCTTACTGTCAGGGTTGCGCACCGGGGAGCTGTTTTTT CASSLLSGLRTGELFF
. TRBJ1-5 . TRBV6-5 TGTGCCGGCAACAGGGAGTTTGGTCAGCCCCAGCATTTT CAGNREFGQPQHF
. TRBJ1-6 TRBD1 TRBV6-5 TGTGCCAGCAGGCGGACAGGGAGTGAACCCCTCCACTTT CASRRTGSEPLHF
. TRBJ1-2 TRBD1 TRBV5-6 TGTGCCAGCAGCAAAGGGGGCGGTTATGGCTACACCTTC CASSKGGGYGYTF
once TRBJ2-5 . TRBV10-2 TGCGCCAGCAGTGAGTCGGGCCCTGAGACCCAGTACTTC CASSESGPETQYF
. TRBJ2-1 TRBD2 TRBV7-9 TGTGCCAGCAGCTTACTGACTAGCGGAAACAATGAGCAGTTCTTC CASSLLTSGNNEQFF
. TRBJ2-2 . TRBV12-3/TRBV12-4 TGTGCCACCCATGCAGGGGTCACCGGGGAGCTGTTTTTT CATHAGVTGELFF
. TRBJ2-3 . TRBV9 TGTGCCAGCAGCGCTCAACTTACCGGTTTGTCAAGCACAGATACGCAGTATTTT CASSAQLTGLSSTDTQYF
. TRBJ2-7 TRBD1 TRBV20-1 TGCAGTGCTAGTTTCGCTTGGGGACAGGGAATTCGCGAGCAGTACTTC CSASFAWGQGIREQYF